This TCR beta chain emerged from a study of response to subunit inactivated influenza vaccine. Each CDR3 protein is one row after TCRdb ran MiXCR on the RT-PCR reads. The sample has approximately 250,000 distinct CDR3 sequences, 9% to 15% seen once; the top ten hold about 7.8%. Study outcomes and limitations: Authors suggested seasonal influenza vaccinations each recruit few new T cells.

Turning to this clonotype: Its antigen is unidentified.

The length of the CDR3 is 14 residues. CDR1 is LNHDA and CDR2 is SQIVND in the germline V gene (reference sequence). Trimming cost V 7 bases and J 0 bases, with 10 bases left between them. This specimen was non-naive T cells sorted from PBMCs, taken 14 to 15 days before vaccination. The sequence came from a man aged 50-59 years who received an inactivated influenza vaccine. The chain links TRBV19 to TRBJ1-5; possibly TRBD1 for D (5 bases). The DNA of the CDR3 is TGTGCCAGTAAGACAGTACTTAGCAATCAGCCCCAGCATTTT. It codes for CASKTVLSNQPQHF. The whole variable domain, remainder taken from reference TRBV19 and TRBJ1-5, is DGGITQSPKYLFRKEGQNVTLSCEQNLNHDAMYWYRQDPGQGLRLIYYSQIVNDFQKGDIAEGYSVSREKKESFPLTVTSAQKNPTAFYLCASKTVLSNQPQHFGDGTRLSIL.